The clone carrying this TCR beta chain was counted at least ten times. Its specificity is not known. The data originate from a study of post-analysis software for immune sequencing data. Study-wide context: Recorded disease courses covered relapsing-remitting, secondary progressive and progressive-relapsing multiple sclerosis. Some patients had no subtype annotation. Study results and limitations: Patients used roughly five TRBV segments, including TRBV5-6, TRBV5-1 and TRBV20-1, more often than controls. The normalized Chao1 diversity of multiple sclerosis patients was significantly lower than that of controls. Samples from a shared batch, those prepared together, strongly co-clustered by F measure.

Carried by the TCR beta cDNA libraries were unique molecular identifiers. Input amounts of about 0.95 to 11 million T cells were used. These gave roughly 0.5 million cDNA molecules, so each molecule approximated one T cell. TCRdb reprocessed the PCR reads via MiXCR and lists one record per CDR3 protein. In the table there are 820,000 or so distinct CDR3 sequences, around 50% of which are singletons. CDR3 length: 16 residues. Germline V gene sequence: CDR1 MNHEY, CDR2 SVGAGI. Losses at the gene ends were 0 bases for V and 5 bases for J; bases not matched to a gene: 7. This sequence originates from a girl under 18 with multiple sclerosis. The chain joins TRBV6-5 to TRBJ2-5; TRBD1 matches at 9 bases. The material sequenced was blood. The CDR3 protein is CASSYSLGTGRETQYF. As DNA, the CDR3 is TGTGCCAGCAGTTACTCGCTAGGGACAGGGCGGGAGACCCAGTACTTC.